The 11 T cell receptor beta chains reported below all come from one sample, sequenced in a study of cytomegalovirus exposure and HLA in healthy donors. PCR was performed using 60 Vbeta and 13 Jbeta primers. Measured with immunoSEQ multiplex PCR; TCRdb has only the in-frame clones, and not every one. This repertoire shows fewer than 150,000 clones, more than 70% found once; its top ten account for 4% to 6%. Sequences were obtained from PBMCs. These receptors were obtained from a woman in her forties or fifties in good health and CMV-seronegative.

In regard to this clone: The junction and the germline gene differ at one end; a read error may be behind it. The V call is TRBV2, the J call TRBJ1-5, with 7 positions matching TRBD1. Germline CDR1 is SNHLY and CDR2 is FYNNEI. The length of the CDR3 is 14 residues. The CDR3 DNA reads as TGTACCAGCAGTGAACAGGGGCAATTTCAGCCCCAGCATTTT. Its translation is CTSSEQGQFQPQHF.

The chain links TRBV30 to TRBJ1-2; D is unresolved. This CDR3 comprises 14 residues. V was cut by 3 bases and J by 4 bases, with 15 bases left in between. Germline CDR1 GTSNPN, CDR2 SVGIG (reference sequence). The CDR3 here is CAWRVRESFYGYTF. The CDR3 nucleotides read TGTGCCTGGAGGGTCCGGGAGTCTTTCTATGGCTACACCTTC.

This CDR3 reads CSVEWRQGALNEQFF. CDR3 nucleotide sequence: TGCAGCGTTGAGTGGAGACAGGGGGCCCTCAATGAGCAGTTCTTC. The chain links TRBV29-1 to TRBJ2-1; 10 positions match TRBD1. V gave up 3 bases and J gave up 6 bases; unmatched junction bases: 8. The CDR3 sequence is 15 residues long. CDR1 and CDR2 from the germline V gene are SQVTM and ANQGSEA.

The chain carries TRBV7-2 and TRBJ1-4; D gene ambiguous. The CDR3 is made up of 15 amino acids. Germline CDR1 SGHTA, CDR2 FQGNSA. Trimming pared 5 bases from V and 7 bases from J, leaving 17 bases between. DNA of the CDR3: TGTGCCAGCAGCGAAGTGACGGGTTGGAGTGAAAAACTGTTTTTT. Protein: CASSEVTGWSEKLFF.

V gene TRBV5-6 combines with J gene TRBJ2-7; tentatively, D is TRBD2 (6 bases). V was pared by 5 bases and J by 6 bases, with 21 bases between. In germline, CDR1 is SGHDT, CDR2 YYEEEE. The CDR3 contains 15 residues. The CDR3 region has the DNA TGTGCCAGCAGAACCCTGGGGGGATCCGGGGGCGAGCAGTACTTC. The encoded protein is CASRTLGGSGGEQYF.

This chain joins TRBV7-8 and TRBJ2-1; 16 nucleotides agree with TRBD2. Looked up from germline, CDR1 is SGHVS and CDR2 is FQNEAQ. The J segment lost 2 bases and the V segment lost 1 base, leaving 14 bases of the junction unmatched. The CDR3 has 22 amino acids. The CDR3 spells CASSLGRVPGLAGGPTYNEQFF. CDR3 nucleotides: TGTGCCAGCAGCTTAGGCCGAGTCCCGGGACTAGCGGGGGGGCCCACCTACAATGAGCAGTTCTTC.

The chain joins TRBV7-9 to TRBJ1-2, with 9 bases lining up with TRBD1. Germline values: CDR1 SEHNR, CDR2 FQNEAQ (reference sequence). The CDR3 has 14 amino acids. J was trimmed by 8 bases and V by 5 bases; bases with no gene match: 9. The DNA of the CDR3 is TGTGCCAGCAGCCTCGACAGGGGGAGAATCGGCTACACCTTC. It encodes CASSLDRGRIGYTF. The full variable domain, with the rest looked up from reference TRBV7-9 and TRBJ1-2, is DTGVSQNPRHKITKRGQNVTFRCDPISEHNRLYWYRQTLGQGPEFLTYFQNEAQLEKSRLLSDRFSAERPKGSFSTLEIQRTEQGDSAMYLCASSLDRGRIGYTFGSGTRLTVV.

This chain uses TRBV5-4 with TRBJ2-1, with D maybe TRBD2 (7 bases). Trimming removed 3 bases from V and 4 bases from J, with 14 bases in between. Germline V gene sequence: CDR1 SGHNT, CDR2 YYREEE (reference sequence). The CDR3 loop spans 15 amino acids. The CDR3 DNA reads TGTGCCAGCAGCTCCCGGGGGGCGAGGTACAATGAGCAGTTCTTC. Encoded protein: CASSSRGARYNEQFF.

The gene calls are TRBV2 and TRBJ2-7, with 7 nucleotides matching TRBD1. J gave up 0 bases and V 6 bases, and 5 bases lay outside the gene matches. The germline V gene has CDR1 SNHLY and CDR2 FYNNEI. CDR3 length: 14 residues. Here the CDR3 DNA reads TGTGCCAGCAGGGACAGGCTCTACTCCTACGAGCAGTACTTC. Its protein is CASRDRLYSYEQYF.

The chain employs TRBV4-2 and TRBJ2-5; D might be TRBD2 (6 bases). CDR1 LGHNA and CDR2 YNFKEQ come from the germline V gene. The V end lost 1 base, the J end lost 1 base, and 10 bases lay between the germline ends. The CDR3 extends over 15 amino acids. The CDR3 sequence is CASSQVGGIQETQYF. The CDR3 DNA sequence: TGTGCCAGCAGCCAAGTTGGAGGGATCCAAGAGACCCAGTACTTC.

The gene calls are TRBV25-1 and TRBJ2-2; 9 nucleotides agree with TRBD1. This CDR3 comprises 17 residues. Looked up from germline, CDR1 is MGHDK and CDR2 is SYGVNS. The junction had 11 bases not matched to a gene; V was cut back by 3 bases and J by 6 bases. The chain's CDR3 is CASSDARTGVAAGELFF. The CDR3 DNA sequence: TGTGCCAGCAGTGACGCCAGGACAGGGGTGGCCGCCGGGGAGCTGTTTTTT. Filled out from reference TRBV25-1 and TRBJ2-2, the complete variable domain reads EADIYQTPRYLVIGTGKKITLECSQTMGHDKMYWYQQDPGMELHLIHYSYGVNSTEKGDLSSESTVSRIRTEHFPLTLESARPSHTSQYLCASSDARTGVAAGELFFGEGSRLTVL.